One sample yielded the 21 T cell receptor beta chains listed below, sequenced in a study of blood T cell repertoires in COVID-19. Profiling relied on immunoSEQ multiplex PCR, and the TCRdb table lists in-frame clones only, not all of them. Seen here are 200,000 to 250,000 clones, roughly nine tenths observed once, and the top ten hold 5.5% to 8%. Source material: peripheral blood. The source of these receptors is a man aged 60 to 75 with acute or convalescent COVID-19.

V and J are TRBV5-1 and TRBJ1-3; D is perhaps TRBD1 (5 bases). V lost 4 bases to trimming and J lost 0 bases, with 17 bases between them. This CDR3 comprises 17 residues. Germline V gene data show CDR1 as SGHRS and CDR2 as YFSETQ. This chain's CDR3 is CASSPRSGGSSGNTIYF. For the CDR3, the DNA is TGCGCCAGCAGCCCGCGGAGCGGGGGGAGCTCTGGAAACACCATATATTTT.

The chain is built from TRBV19 and TRBJ2-7, with a weak D call TRBD1 (5 bases). V was pared by 4 bases and J by 3 bases, with 10 bases between. In germline, CDR1 is LNHDA, CDR2 SQIVND (reference sequence). The CDR3 contains 13 residues. CDR3 protein: CASSRQRNYEQYF. The CDR3 bases are TGTGCCAGTAGTAGACAGAGGAACTACGAGCAGTACTTC.

V is TRBV30 and J is TRBJ2-7; possibly TRBD2 for D (7 bases). The CDR3 length is 15 residues. V dropped 3 bases and J dropped 5 bases, with 20 bases sitting between them. Per the germline V gene, CDR1 is GTSNPN and CDR2 is SVGIG (reference sequence). In DNA, the CDR3 is TGTGCCTGGAGCCCTAGGGGGGGGCCAATCCACGAGCAGTACTTC. Its protein is CAWSPRGGPIHEQYF.

CDR3 sequence: CASSLWTGGAFF. Written as DNA, the CDR3 is TGTGCCAGCAGCTTGTGGACAGGGGGAGCTTTCTTT. This chain connects TRBV11-1 to TRBJ1-1, with TRBD1 matching 10 bases. V gave up 3 bases and J gave up 10 bases; unmatched junction bases: 2. This CDR3 has 12 residues. CDR1 and CDR2 (germline): SGHAT, FQDESV (reference sequence).

The chain carries TRBV7-2 and TRBJ2-7, with TRBD1 matching 10 bases. Germline CDR1 reads SGHTA; CDR2 reads FQGNSA. This CDR3 contains 14 residues. J lost 6 bases, V lost 2 bases, and 4 bases had no gene match. The CDR3 loop reads CASSLRQGAGEQYF. Written as DNA, the CDR3 is TGTGCCAGCAGCTTACGACAGGGGGCGGGCGAGCAGTACTTC. The full variable domain, completed using reference TRBV7-2 and TRBJ2-7, is GAGVSQSPSNKVTEKGKDVELRCDPISGHTALYWYRQSLGQGLEFLIYFQGNSAPDKSGLPSDRFSAERTGGSVSTLTIQRTQQEDSAVYLCASSLRQGAGEQYFGPGTRLTVT.

The chain combines TRBV27 with TRBJ2-4, with a tentative D call TRBD2 (5 bases). Germline V gene sequence: CDR1 MNHEY, CDR2 SMNVEV (reference sequence). CDR3 size: 14 residues. V was trimmed by 6 bases and J by 5 bases, leaving 14 bases between them. CDR3 in DNA: TGTGCCAGCAGCCAAGGACGGGGAGAAAACATTCAGTACTTC. As protein: CASSQGRGENIQYF.

V is TRBV6-2 or TRBV6-3 and J is TRBJ2-3, with TRBD2 identical over 9 bases. The CDR3 runs 18 residues. Germline assignment: CDR1 MNHEY and CDR2 SVGEGT. Trimming at V came to 0 bases and at J to 6 bases, leaving 13 bases not matched to a gene. The CDR3 reads CASSYSSFAGGALDTQYF. The CDR3 DNA reads TGTGCCAGCAGTTACTCAAGTTTTGCGGGAGGGGCGTTGGATACGCAGTATTTT.

The chain links TRBV12-5 to TRBJ1-1, with TRBD1 matching over 8 bases. The ends lost 6 bases at V and 1 base at J; junction bases unmatched: 16. The germline V gene has CDR1 LGHNT and CDR2 FRNRAP. CDR3 length: 18 amino acids. The CDR3, as DNA: TGTGCTAGTGGATATACCGGGACAGGCAATTTACCGAACACTGAAGCTTTCTTT. Translation: CASGYTGTGNLPNTEAFF. Filled out from reference TRBV12-5 and TRBJ1-1, the complete variable domain reads DARVTQTPRHKVTEMGQEVTMRCQPILGHNTVFWYRQTMMQGLELLAYFRNRAPLDDSGMPKDRFSAEMPDATLATLKIQPSEPRDSAVYFCASGYTGTGNLPNTEAFFGQGTRLTVV.

The chain links TRBV7-2 to TRBJ2-3; D is unclear. The CDR3 has 12 amino acids. In germline, CDR1 is SGHTA, CDR2 FQGNSA. V was shortened by 7 bases and J by 6 bases, with 11 bases between the two germline ends. The chain's CDR3 is CASTLVQDTQYF. CDR3 in DNA: TGTGCCAGCACCCTTGTCCAGGATACGCAGTATTTT.

This chain uses TRBV15 with TRBJ2-2; 9 bases line up with TRBD1. This CDR3 region has 16 residues. The trim removed 2 bases at V and 6 bases at J, leaving 7 bases unmatched. CDR1 and CDR2 (germline): LNHNV, YYDKDF (reference sequence). CDR3: CATSRPDRGGPGELFF. The CDR3 DNA reads TGTGCCACCAGCAGACCCGACAGGGGGGGTCCCGGGGAGCTGTTTTTT.

The chain joins TRBV20-1 to TRBJ1-5; TRBD1 might be the D (5 bases). Germline loops: CDR1 DFQATT, CDR2 SNEGSKA (reference sequence). V was pared by 3 bases and J by 2 bases, with 20 bases between. The CDR3 length is 17 residues. The CDR3 reads CSASWGRGGPGNQPQHF. Here the CDR3 DNA reads TGCAGTGCTAGTTGGGGGAGGGGCGGCCCGGGCAATCAGCCCCAGCATTTT.

This chain uses TRBV12-3 or TRBV12-4 with TRBJ2-1, with 8 bases lining up with TRBD2. With V trimmed by 5 bases and J by 13 bases, 10 bases remained unmatched. The CDR3 runs to 13 residues. The CDR3 region has the DNA TGTGCCAGCAGTCTAGGCGGCGCGGGAGGACAGTTCTTC. Protein sequence: CASSLGGAGGQFF.

The genes are TRBV6-5 and TRBJ1-1; 9 bases are a match to TRBD1. The CDR3 length is 15 residues. Per the germline V gene, CDR1 is MNHEY and CDR2 is SVGAGI. Germline trimming cut 6 bases from V and 2 bases from J; bases unmatched to any gene: 7. The CDR3 reads CASRLGQGGNTEAFF. CDR3 DNA sequence: TGTGCCAGCAGATTGGGACAGGGAGGTAACACTGAAGCTTTCTTT.

The chain uses TRBV3-1 (or the pseudogene TRBV3-2) and TRBJ2-1, with TRBD1 identical over 9 bases. Trimming removed 4 bases from V and 2 bases from J; junction bases left unmatched: 6. Per the germline V gene, CDR1 is LGHDT and CDR2 is YNNKEL (reference sequence). The CDR3 extends over 16 amino acids. CDR3 loop: CASSLSGTGPYNEQFF. Here the CDR3 DNA reads TGTGCCAGCAGCCTCTCGGGGACAGGGCCCTACAATGAGCAGTTCTTC.

Points on this clone: A read error may produce the germline difference seen at one junction end. This chain joins TRBV7-7 and TRBJ2-1; TRBD2 aligns across 8 bases. Germline V lookup: CDR1 SSHAT, CDR2 FNYEAQ (reference sequence). The CDR3 runs to 15 residues. The CDR3 nucleotides read TGTGCTAGCAGCTCACCTGGAGCGGGAGTCAATGAGCAGTTCTTC. Translated, it gives CASSSPGAGVNEQFF.

V usage is TRBV4-2 and J usage is TRBJ2-4, with a tentative D call TRBD2 (5 bases). The V gene lost 2 bases and the J gene lost 7 bases, with 12 bases spanning the gap. Looked up from germline, CDR1 is LGHNA and CDR2 is YNFKEQ. This CDR3 is built from 14 residues. The CDR3 DNA follows: TGTGCCAGCAGCCAACAGCTAACGGGGAACATTCAGTACTTC. This gives the protein CASSQQLTGNIQYF.

The chain is built from TRBV4-3 and TRBJ1-2, with D perhaps matching TRBD1 (5 bases). Germline loops: CDR1 LGHNA, CDR2 YSLEER. The CDR3 is made up of 17 amino acids. Trimming stripped 0 bases from V and 1 base from J, with 15 bases between. The CDR3 is CASSQDSTVNVNYGYTF. The DNA for the CDR3 is TGCGCCAGCAGCCAAGATTCGACAGTAAATGTTAACTATGGCTACACCTTC.

The chain links TRBV9 to TRBJ2-7; D gene uncertain. The germline V gene has CDR1 SGDLS and CDR2 YYNGEE. Trimming cost V 4 bases and J 7 bases, with 12 bases left between them. This CDR3 has 12 amino acids. The CDR3 sequence: CASSRNLQEQYF. As DNA, the CDR3 is TGTGCCAGCAGCCGCAACCTCCAGGAGCAGTACTTC.

The J gene is TRBJ1-5, the V gene TRBV27, with unresolved D. The length of the CDR3 is 17 residues. V was clipped by 4 bases and J by 1 base, with 17 bases between them. Germline assignment: CDR1 MNHEY and CDR2 SMNVEV (reference sequence). The DNA of the CDR3 is TGTGCCAGCAGTTACACGGGAGGGCAGCGAAGCAATCAGCCCCAGCATTTT. Translating gives CASSYTGGQRSNQPQHF.

The chain couples TRBV5-1 to TRBJ1-3, with unresolved D. CDR3 length equals 16 residues. V lost 0 bases and J 0 bases, leaving 10 bases between the germline ends. Germline V gene data show CDR1 as SGHRS and CDR2 as YFSETQ. This CDR3 is CASSLGAHFSGNTIYF. The DNA for the CDR3 is TGCGCCAGCAGCTTGGGGGCCCATTTCTCTGGAAACACCATATATTTT.

The chain uses TRBV3-1 (or the pseudogene TRBV3-2) and TRBJ2-5; 11 bases fit TRBD2. The V gene's germline CDR1 is LGHDT and CDR2 YNNKEL (reference sequence). CDR3 length equals 17 residues. V lost 4 bases, J lost 0 bases, and 7 bases stayed unmatched. The CDR3, as DNA: TGTGCCAGCAGCCGAGCACGGACTAGCGGGTACCAAGAGACCCAGTACTTC. Translating it yields CASSRARTSGYQETQYF.